The 15 T cell receptor beta chains presented below share a single source sample, sequenced in a study of radiation and T cells in renal cell carcinoma. Time point: baseline pretreatment blood. Indicated treatment: 15 Gy SBRT to primary tumor, nephrectomy 4 weeks later. The table came from immunoSEQ multiplex PCR; TCRdb's copy has only in-frame clones and leaves some out. The table lists 130,000 or so clones, 75% to 90% of them singletons. Sequenced here: blood, sampled from a patient whose treatment included radiotherapy and nephrectomy. All receptors come from a woman aged 45-65 years with renal cell carcinoma.

The genes are TRBV2 and TRBJ1-4; D is ambiguous. The V gene's germline CDR1 is SNHLY and CDR2 FYNNEI. The V and J ends lost 6 bases and 8 bases respectively, with 16 bases between them. The CDR3 runs 14 residues. CDR3 sequence: CASSLYGIGEKLFF. CDR3 DNA: TGTGCCAGCAGCCTCTACGGGATTGGGGAAAAACTGTTTTTT.

This clone is a singleton in its sample. The chain carries TRBV9 and TRBJ2-5; 10 nucleotides match TRBD2. V was clipped by 3 bases and J by 8 bases; unmatched bases: 7. The length of the CDR3 is 14 residues. Germline V gives CDR1 SGDLS, CDR2 YYNGEE. The CDR3 region is CASSARLAGETQYF. CDR3 nucleotide sequence: TGTGCCAGCAGCGCCCGTCTAGCGGGGGAAACCCAGTACTTC.

The rearrangement joins TRBV6-6 to TRBJ2-5; D gene ambiguous. The CDR3 contains 12 residues. Trimming cost V 6 bases and J 1 base, with 6 bases left between them. CDR1 and CDR2 (germline): MNHNY, SVGAGI (reference sequence). The CDR3 nucleotides read TGTGCCAGCAGCCTATTCCAAGAGACCCAGTACTTC. It yields the protein CASSLFQETQYF.

The chain is built from TRBV9 and TRBJ1-5, with 7 bases matching TRBD1. CDR1 and CDR2 (germline): SGDLS, YYNGEE. This CDR3 spans 15 amino acids. Trimming removed 3 bases from V and 0 bases from J; junction bases left unmatched: 3. Here the CDR3 DNA reads TGTGCCAGCAGCGGGACAGGATATAGCAATCAGCCCCAGCATTTT. It yields the protein CASSGTGYSNQPQHF.

This clone appeared a few times. This CDR3 is CASSLVMQGETQYF. CDR3 DNA sequence: TGCGCCAGCAGCTTGGTCATGCAGGGAGAGACCCAGTACTTC. The rearrangement joins TRBV5-1 to TRBJ2-5, with D possibly being TRBD1 (5 bases). Germline V CDR1 and CDR2: SGHRS, YFSETQ. The CDR3 consists of 14 residues. Trimming left V 0 bases short and J 4 bases short, with 10 bases between.

The rearrangement links TRBV6-5 to TRBJ1-2, with 7 bases that match TRBD1. After removal of 5 bases from V and 2 bases from J, the junction contained 5 bases not matched to a gene. Per germline, CDR1 MNHEY and CDR2 SVGAGI. The CDR3 is made up of 14 amino acids. CDR3 in amino acids: CASSLDRENYGYTF. CDR3 DNA: TGTGCCAGCAGTCTCGACAGGGAAAACTATGGCTACACCTTC.

This chain joins TRBV9 and TRBJ1-1, with D possibly being TRBD1 (6 bases). Per germline, CDR1 SGDLS and CDR2 YYNGEE. V dropped 0 bases and J dropped 3 bases, with 12 bases sitting between them. This CDR3 has 15 amino acids. The DNA for the CDR3 is TGTGCCAGCAGCGTAGTCGCAGGGGAGGACACTGAAGCTTTCTTT. The encoded protein is CASSVVAGEDTEAFF. Together with reference TRBV9 and TRBJ1-1, the CDR3 gives the full variable domain: DSGVTQTPKHLITATGQRVTLRCSPRSGDLSVYWYQQSLDQGLQFLIQYYNGEERAKGNILERFSAQQFPDLHSELNLSSLELGDSALYFCASSVVAGEDTEAFFGQGTRLTVV.

This clone was counted between two and nine times. The CDR3 region has the DNA TGTGCCAGCAGCGCTATAGATACGCAGTATTTT. Translating gives CASSAIDTQYF. V usage is TRBV9 and J usage is TRBJ2-3; no definite D call. The V end lost 3 bases, the J end lost 5 bases, and 4 bases lay between the germline ends. The CDR3 is 11 residues long. The germline V gene encodes CDR1 SGDLS and CDR2 YYNGEE.

This clone was counted once. The CDR3, as DNA: TGTGCCATCAGTGTGGGAAGGAATGAGCAGTTCTTC. Translating gives CAISVGRNEQFF. This chain uses TRBV10-3 with TRBJ2-1; D is unresolved. Trimming pared 4 bases from V and 7 bases from J, leaving 8 bases between. In germline, CDR1 is ENHRY, CDR2 SYGVKD. This CDR3 region has 12 residues.

The sample holds many counts of this clone. The chain is built from TRBV9 and TRBJ2-3, with TRBD2 matching over 7 bases. V lost 0 bases and J lost 5; bases outside the gene matches: 3. There are 14 residues in the CDR3. CDR1 is SGDLS, CDR2 YYNGEE, per germline. The CDR3 DNA reads TGTGCCAGCAGCGTAGAAGCGGGATTAGATACGCAGTATTTT. Encoded protein: CASSVEAGLDTQYF. Supplemented by reference TRBV9 and TRBJ2-3, the full variable domain reads DSGVTQTPKHLITATGQRVTLRCSPRSGDLSVYWYQQSLDQGLQFLIQYYNGEERAKGNILERFSAQQFPDLHSELNLSSLELGDSALYFCASSVEAGLDTQYFGPGTRLTVL.

CDR3 amino acids: CASQGTYSGANVLTF. CDR3 sequence (DNA): TGCGCCAGCCAGGGCACTTACTCTGGGGCCAACGTCCTGACTTTC. This chain uses TRBV5-1 with TRBJ2-6; TRBD1 is a possible D gene (5 bases). Looked up from germline, CDR1 is SGHRS and CDR2 is YFSETQ. This CDR3 comprises 15 residues. V shed 7 bases and J shed 0 bases, with 11 bases lying between them.

The V gene is TRBV18, the J gene TRBJ2-3; D is unresolved. Germline CDR1 KGHSH, CDR2 LQKENI. The CDR3 contains 11 residues. Deletions cut 6 bases from V and 6 bases from J, with 7 bases between. The DNA for the CDR3 is TGTGCCAGCTCCAACGGGGATACGCAGTATTTT. Residues: CASSNGDTQYF.

This clone was observed a handful of times. The rearrangement links TRBV5-4 to TRBJ2-7; D is ambiguous. V gave up 4 bases and J gave up 6 bases, with 14 bases separating them. CDR3 length: 13 residues. CDR1 is SGHNT and CDR2 is YYREEE in the germline V gene (reference sequence). CDR3 loop: CASSIDDLGEQYF. The CDR3 DNA sequence: TGTGCCAGCAGCATCGACGACTTAGGCGAGCAGTACTTC.

The chain uses TRBV4-3 and TRBJ1-6; 8 nucleotides align to TRBD1. This CDR3 region has 14 residues. The J segment lost 5 bases and the V segment lost 7 bases, leaving 4 bases of the junction unmatched. CDR1 and CDR2 (germline): LGHNA, YSLEER. For the CDR3, the DNA is TGCGCCAGCACCCGACAGGGGAATAATTCACCCCTCCACTTT. It yields the protein CASTRQGNNSPLHF.

This clone was counted a few times. This chain joins TRBV9 and TRBJ1-1; D remains unclear. This CDR3 contains 13 residues. Germline values: CDR1 SGDLS, CDR2 YYNGEE. Trimming cost V 2 bases and J 6 bases, with 11 bases left between them. CDR3: CASSVLTASEAFF. CDR3 nucleotides: TGTGCCAGCAGCGTTTTAACAGCCTCTGAAGCTTTCTTT.